This T cell receptor beta chain is drawn from a study of T cell clones after liver transplantation. Study context: Timepoints were pre-transplant, pre-withdrawal, and after withdrawal was completed or failed.

The data were produced by immunoSEQ multiplex PCR, yet TCRdb's version contains in-frame clones alone and is incomplete. The top ten hold 2.5% to 3.5% of the sample, which has 85,000 to 110,000 clones, around 84% seen once. Sequencing was performed on CD4+ T cells from blood, taken approximately 43 months after liver transplant. This receptor was identified in a human patient who received a liver transplant. Some T cells may be the graft donor's.

CDR3: CATSRGPAGLYGYTF. The DNA of the CDR3 is TGTGCCACCAGCAGAGGCCCGGCAGGGTTATATGGCTACACCTTC. The chain is built from TRBV15 and TRBJ1-2, with D perhaps matching TRBD1 (5 bases). There are 15 residues in the CDR3. In germline, CDR1 is LNHNV, CDR2 YYDKDF (reference sequence). Trimming stripped 1 base from V and 5 bases from J, with 14 bases between.